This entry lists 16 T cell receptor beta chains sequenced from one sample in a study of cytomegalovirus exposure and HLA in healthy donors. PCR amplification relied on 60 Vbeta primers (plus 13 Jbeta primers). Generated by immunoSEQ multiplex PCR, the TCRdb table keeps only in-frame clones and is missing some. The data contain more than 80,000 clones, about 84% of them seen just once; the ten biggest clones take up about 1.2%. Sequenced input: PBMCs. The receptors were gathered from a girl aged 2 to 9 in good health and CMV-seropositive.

The chain's CDR3 is CASSPFDSADTQYF. In nucleotides, the CDR3 is TGTGCCAGCTCACCTTTTGACAGTGCAGATACGCAGTATTTT. J is TRBJ2-3 and V is TRBV18; a weak D match, TRBD1 (5 bases). The V gene's germline CDR1 is KGHSH and CDR2 LQKENI. V gave up 3 bases and J gave up 4 bases, with 11 bases separating them. CDR3 length: 14 residues.

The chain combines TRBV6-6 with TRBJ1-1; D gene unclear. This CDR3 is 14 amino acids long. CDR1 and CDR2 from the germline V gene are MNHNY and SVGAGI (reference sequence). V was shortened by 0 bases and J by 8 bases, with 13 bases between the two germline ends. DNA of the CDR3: TGTGCCAGCAGTTACTCGATAGCACGGAGCGAAGCTTTCTTT. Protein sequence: CASSYSIARSEAFF.

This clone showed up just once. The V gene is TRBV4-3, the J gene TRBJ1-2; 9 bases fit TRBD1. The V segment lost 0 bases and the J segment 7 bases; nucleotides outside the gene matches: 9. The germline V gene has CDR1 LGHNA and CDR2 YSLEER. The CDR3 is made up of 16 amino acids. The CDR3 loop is CASSQDERQGVFGYTF. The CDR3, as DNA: TGCGCCAGCAGCCAAGACGAAAGACAGGGGGTGTTTGGCTACACCTTC.

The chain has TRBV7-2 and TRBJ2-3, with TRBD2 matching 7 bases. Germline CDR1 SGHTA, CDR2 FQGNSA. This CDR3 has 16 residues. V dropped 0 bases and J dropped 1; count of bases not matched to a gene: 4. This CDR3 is CASSLAFAGGTDTQYF. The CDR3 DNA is TGTGCCAGCAGCTTAGCGTTCGCGGGAGGCACAGATACGCAGTATTTT.

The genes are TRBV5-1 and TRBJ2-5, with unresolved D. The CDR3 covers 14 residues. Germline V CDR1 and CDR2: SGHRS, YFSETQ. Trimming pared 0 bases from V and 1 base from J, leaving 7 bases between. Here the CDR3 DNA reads TGCGCCAGCAGCTTGGGCCAGATCCAAGAGACCCAGTACTTC. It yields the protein CASSLGQIQETQYF.

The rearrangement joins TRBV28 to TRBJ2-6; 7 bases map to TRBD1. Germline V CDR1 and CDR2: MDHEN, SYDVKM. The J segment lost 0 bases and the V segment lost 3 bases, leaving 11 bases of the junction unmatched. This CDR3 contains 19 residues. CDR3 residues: CASSFSTGQLNSGANVLTF. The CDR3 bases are TGTGCCAGCAGTTTCAGTACGGGACAGCTTAACTCTGGGGCCAACGTCCTGACTTTC.

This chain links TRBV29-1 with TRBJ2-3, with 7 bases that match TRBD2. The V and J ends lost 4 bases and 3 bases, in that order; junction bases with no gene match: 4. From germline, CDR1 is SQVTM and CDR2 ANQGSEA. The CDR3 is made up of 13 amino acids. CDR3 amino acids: CSVGRLATDTQYF. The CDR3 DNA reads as TGCAGCGTTGGCCGACTAGCTACAGATACGCAGTATTTT.

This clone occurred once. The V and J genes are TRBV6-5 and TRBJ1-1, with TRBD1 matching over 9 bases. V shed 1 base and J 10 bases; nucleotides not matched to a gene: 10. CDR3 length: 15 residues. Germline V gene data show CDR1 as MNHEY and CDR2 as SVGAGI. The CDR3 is CASSYFTGGRAGAFF. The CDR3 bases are TGTGCCAGCAGTTACTTTACAGGGGGCCGAGCGGGAGCTTTCTTT.

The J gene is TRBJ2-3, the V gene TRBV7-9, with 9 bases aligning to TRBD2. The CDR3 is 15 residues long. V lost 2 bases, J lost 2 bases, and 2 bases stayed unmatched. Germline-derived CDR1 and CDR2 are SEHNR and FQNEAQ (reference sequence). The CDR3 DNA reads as TGTGCCAGCAGCTTAATGGGACTAGCCACAGATACGCAGTATTTT. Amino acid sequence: CASSLMGLATDTQYF. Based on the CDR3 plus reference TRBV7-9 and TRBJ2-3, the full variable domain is DTGVSQNPRHKITKRGQNVTFRCDPISEHNRLYWYRQTLGQGPEFLTYFQNEAQLEKSRLLSDRFSAERPKGSFSTLEIQRTEQGDSAMYLCASSLMGLATDTQYFGPGTRLTVL.

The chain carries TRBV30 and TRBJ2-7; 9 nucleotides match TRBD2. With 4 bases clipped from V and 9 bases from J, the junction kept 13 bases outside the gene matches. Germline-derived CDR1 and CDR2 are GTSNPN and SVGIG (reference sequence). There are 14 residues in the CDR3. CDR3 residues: CAWIRSGTSSVQYF. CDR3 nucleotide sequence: TGTGCCTGGATTAGATCCGGGACTAGCTCGGTGCAGTACTTC.

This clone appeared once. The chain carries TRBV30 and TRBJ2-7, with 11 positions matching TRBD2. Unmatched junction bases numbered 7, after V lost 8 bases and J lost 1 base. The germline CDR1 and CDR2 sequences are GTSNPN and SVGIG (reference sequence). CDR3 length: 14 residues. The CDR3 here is CAVQTSGTSYEQYF. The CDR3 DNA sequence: TGTGCCGTCCAGACTAGCGGGACTTCCTACGAGCAGTACTTC.

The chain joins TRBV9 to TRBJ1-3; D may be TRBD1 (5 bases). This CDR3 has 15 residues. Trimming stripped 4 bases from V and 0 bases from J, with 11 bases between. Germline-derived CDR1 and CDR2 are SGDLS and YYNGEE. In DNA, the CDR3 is TGTGCCAGCAGCACTCACAGGAGCTCTGGAAACACCATATATTTT. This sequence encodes CASSTHRSSGNTIYF.

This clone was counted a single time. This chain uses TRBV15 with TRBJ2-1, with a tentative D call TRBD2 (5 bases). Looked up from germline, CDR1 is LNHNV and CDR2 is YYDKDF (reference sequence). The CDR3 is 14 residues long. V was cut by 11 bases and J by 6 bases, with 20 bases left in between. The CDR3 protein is CASGIGAASNEQFF. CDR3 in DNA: TGTGCCTCCGGGATCGGCGCCGCGAGCAATGAGCAGTTCTTC.

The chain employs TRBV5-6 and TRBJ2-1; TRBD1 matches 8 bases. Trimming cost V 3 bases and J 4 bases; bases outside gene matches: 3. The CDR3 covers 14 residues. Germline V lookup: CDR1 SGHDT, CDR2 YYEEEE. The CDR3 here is CASSYGQGYNEQFF. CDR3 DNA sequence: TGTGCCAGCAGCTACGGACAGGGTTACAATGAGCAGTTCTTC. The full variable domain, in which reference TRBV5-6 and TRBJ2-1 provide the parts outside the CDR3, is DAGVTQSPTHLIKTRGQQVTLRCSPKSGHDTVSWYQQALGQGPQFIFQYYEEEERQRGNFPDRFSGHQFPNYSSELNVNALLLGDSALYLCASSYGQGYNEQFFGPGTRLTVL.

The CDR3 bases are TGTGCCAGCAGCCTGAAACGCCCCGGGACCGGGGAGCTGTTTTTT. It is translated as CASSLKRPGTGELFF. The chain is built from TRBV6-1 and TRBJ2-2; D ambiguous. The germline V and J ends were trimmed by 6 bases and 5 bases, with 16 bases remaining between them. Germline CDR1 and CDR2: MNHNS and SASEGT. CDR3 length: 15 residues.

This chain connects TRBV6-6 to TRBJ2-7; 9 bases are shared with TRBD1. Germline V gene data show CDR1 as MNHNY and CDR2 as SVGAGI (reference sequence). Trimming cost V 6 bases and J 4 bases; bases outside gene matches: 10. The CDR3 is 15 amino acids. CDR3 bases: TGTGCCAGCAGCAACTTGGGACAGGGAAAATACGAGCAGTACTTC. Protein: CASSNLGQGKYEQYF.